This T cell receptor (beta chain) emerged from a study of regulatory T cells in long-lasting Graves disease. Time point indicated: newly diagnosed GD, antithyroid drugs for less than 3 months. RNA from PBMCs was the source of the TCR library. Arm-PCR of CDR3 regions and iRepertoire HTBI primers were used to build TCR beta libraries. TCRdb recomputed calls from the multiplex PCR reads with MiXCR, one row per CDR3 protein. Here the sample spans 350,000 to 550,000 distinct CDR3 sequences, roughly 15% being singletons. This CDR3 contains 13 residues. Germline V gene lookup returns CDR1 KGHDR and CDR2 SFDVKD. Trimming left V 2 bases short and J 3 bases short, with 5 bases between. These data were also reused for a study on T cells in Graves' hyperthyroidism and ophthalmopathy. That study reports: Primed by the HTBI set, a first-round RT-PCR was run on the TCR CDR3.

The chain joins TRBV24-1 to TRBJ2-3; no definite D call. This TCR was sampled from a woman aged 18-29 years with Graves disease. Sequencing used peripheral blood mononuclear cells (PBMCs), obtained at new diagnosis, from a patient treated with antithyroid drugs. DNA of the CDR3: TGTGCCACCAGTGATTCAGAAACAGATACGCAGTATTTT. Protein: CATSDSETDTQYF.